This note documents a single T cell receptor (beta chain) sequence. CDR1 is LGHDT, CDR2 YNNKEL, per germline (reference sequence). The V segment lost 4 bases and the J segment 6 bases; nucleotides outside the gene matches: 8. The CDR3 is 16 residues long. This sample stems from a study of blood T cell repertoires in COVID-19. Study context: The United States, Italy and Spain supplied acute and convalescent COVID-19 samples. The analysed material was cDNA or gDNA that came from T cells, B-cell-depleted T cells, or PBMCs.

Original data processing: Nucleated cell counts were estimated from reference gene primer amplification. Profiling relied on immunoSEQ multiplex PCR, and the TCRdb table lists in-frame clones only, not all of them. That table is the source of V, J and clone size, and D and trimming were worked out from the DNA. The table has more than 40,000 clones, approximately 88% seen once. The chain employs TRBV3-1 (or the pseudogene TRBV3-2) and TRBJ1-4, with 10 nucleotides matching TRBD1. The sequence came from a man aged 50 or older with active COVID-19. Sequences were obtained from peripheral blood. CDR3 coding DNA: TGTGCCAGCAGCCCGACCCCGGACAGGGGGGATGAAAAACTGTTTTTT. Its protein product is CASSPTPDRGDEKLFF.